The rows below give T cell receptor beta chains drawn from one sample of a study of T cells in Graves' hyperthyroidism and ophthalmopathy. MiXCR, run by TCRdb on the multiplex PCR reads, gives a single entry per CDR3 protein. This table holds approximately 500,000 distinct CDR3 sequences, just over 45% found once. Input material: peripheral blood or thyroid tissue (not recorded which). The receptor source for this set is a woman aged 18-29 years with Graves' hyperthyroidism. The CDR3 runs from the conserved cysteine through the conserved F or W. The order of the fields is V gene, D gene, J gene, CDR3 protein. D genes are given only for firm matches.

V gene: TRBV10-3; D gene: TRBD1; J gene: TRBJ1-5; CDR3 protein: CAISGQGTGPQHF
V gene: TRBV6-5; D gene: NA; J gene: TRBJ2-5; CDR3 protein: CASSYLGQETQYF
V gene: TRBV6-5; D gene: NA; J gene: TRBJ1-5; CDR3 protein: CASRAQGGIQPQHF
V gene: TRBV29-1; D gene: NA; J gene: TRBJ1-1; CDR3 protein: CSALRGGTEAFF
V gene: TRBV3-1; D gene: NA; J gene: TRBJ2-3; CDR3 protein: CASSLLTPRTDTQYF
V gene: TRBV10-3; D gene: TRBD1; J gene: TRBJ2-7; CDR3 protein: CAIRDGTGVSYEQYF
V gene: TRBV15; D gene: NA; J gene: TRBJ1-1; CDR3 protein: CATSSTGPNTEAFF
V gene: TRBV7-8; D gene: NA; J gene: TRBJ1-4; CDR3 protein: CASSIWTNEKLFF
V gene: TRBV29-1; D gene: NA; J gene: TRBJ1-5; CDR3 protein: CSDYGSNQPQHF
V gene: TRBV7-2; D gene: NA; J gene: TRBJ2-2; CDR3 protein: CASSQGRATGELFF
V gene: TRBV10-2; D gene: TRBD2; J gene: TRBJ2-5; CDR3 protein: CASSESSGRQETQYF
V gene: TRBV2; D gene: NA; J gene: TRBJ2-2; CDR3 protein: CASSVEPATNTGELFF
V gene: TRBV20-1; D gene: TRBD2; J gene: TRBJ2-6; CDR3 protein: CGARTLGRTTGANVPTF
V gene: TRBV12-3/TRBV12-4; D gene: NA; J gene: TRBJ2-7; CDR3 protein: CASSLWADSTSYEQYF
V gene: TRBV24-1; D gene: NA; J gene: TRBJ2-1; CDR3 protein: CATSDFTRGAAYNEQFF
V gene: TRBV6-5; D gene: NA; J gene: TRBJ1-2; CDR3 protein: CASSYYPPSGEGGYTF
V gene: TRBV7-8; D gene: TRBD1; J gene: TRBJ1-2; CDR3 protein: CASSVPRQGDYTF
V gene: TRBV7-9; D gene: NA; J gene: TRBJ2-6; CDR3 protein: CASSLAGERPLSGANVLTF
V gene: TRBV5-6; D gene: NA; J gene: TRBJ1-2; CDR3 protein: CASSFEGSGYTF
V gene: TRBV24-1; D gene: TRBD1; J gene: TRBJ2-2; CDR3 protein: CATSDSRRGRDGELFF
V gene: TRBV9; D gene: TRBD2; J gene: TRBJ2-1; CDR3 protein: CASSVLGTGLNNEQFF
V gene: TRBV29-1; D gene: NA; J gene: TRBJ1-2; CDR3 protein: CSVAGTNGYTF
V gene: TRBV20-1; D gene: TRBD1; J gene: TRBJ2-2; CDR3 protein: CSAPGQGNTGELFF
V gene: TRBV25-1; D gene: NA; J gene: TRBJ1-5; CDR3 protein: CASEGGNQPQHF
V gene: TRBV25-1; D gene: TRBD1; J gene: TRBJ2-7; CDR3 protein: CASSDYSDRDNEQYF
V gene: TRBV20-1; D gene: TRBD2; J gene: TRBJ2-5; CDR3 protein: CSARGILAGAQETQYF
V gene: TRBV9; D gene: NA; J gene: TRBJ1-2; CDR3 protein: CASSVSFGYTF
V gene: TRBV6-4; D gene: NA; J gene: TRBJ2-6; CDR3 protein: CASSDSAASYSGANVLTF
V gene: TRBV13; D gene: NA; J gene: TRBJ1-6; CDR3 protein: CASSLGDANSPLHF
V gene: TRBV11-1; D gene: NA; J gene: TRBJ1-2; CDR3 protein: CASSPPWGSNYGYTF
V gene: TRBV12-3/TRBV12-4; D gene: NA; J gene: TRBJ2-2; CDR3 protein: CASSLGTRRLGELFF
V gene: TRBV10-3; D gene: NA; J gene: TRBJ2-5; CDR3 protein: CAVVLGGTQYF
V gene: TRBV9; D gene: NA; J gene: TRBJ2-2; CDR3 protein: CASSAGSGELFF
V gene: TRBV5-6; D gene: NA; J gene: TRBJ1-3; CDR3 protein: CASSLTTGMVFGNTIYF
V gene: TRBV10-2; D gene: TRBD2; J gene: NA; CDR3 protein: CASRWSSGRDEQFF
V gene: TRBV10-3; D gene: TRBD1; J gene: TRBJ1-2; CDR3 protein: CAISDTTGDGYTF
V gene: TRBV20-1; D gene: NA; J gene: TRBJ1-6; CDR3 protein: CSASFGWQGSSPLHF
V gene: TRBV10-3; D gene: NA; J gene: TRBJ1-1; CDR3 protein: CAISDPVLNTEAFF